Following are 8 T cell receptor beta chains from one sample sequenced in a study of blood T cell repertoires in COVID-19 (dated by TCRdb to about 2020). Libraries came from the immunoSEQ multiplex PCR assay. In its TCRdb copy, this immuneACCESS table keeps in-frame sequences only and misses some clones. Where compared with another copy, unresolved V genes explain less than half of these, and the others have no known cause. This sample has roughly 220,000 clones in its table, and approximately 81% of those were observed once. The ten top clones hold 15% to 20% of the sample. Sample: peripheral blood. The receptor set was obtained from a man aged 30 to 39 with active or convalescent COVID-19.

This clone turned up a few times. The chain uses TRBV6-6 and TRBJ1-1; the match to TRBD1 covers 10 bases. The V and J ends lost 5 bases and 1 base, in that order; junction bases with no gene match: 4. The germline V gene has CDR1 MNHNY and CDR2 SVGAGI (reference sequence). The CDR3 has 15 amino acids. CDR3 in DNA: TGTGCCAGCAGTGGGGGACAGGGGAAGAACACTGAAGCTTTCTTT. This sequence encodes CASSGGQGKNTEAFF.

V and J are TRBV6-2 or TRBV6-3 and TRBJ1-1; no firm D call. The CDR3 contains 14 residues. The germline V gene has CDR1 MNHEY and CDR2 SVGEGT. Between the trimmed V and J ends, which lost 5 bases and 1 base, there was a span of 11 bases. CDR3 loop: CASSQTGGNTEAFF. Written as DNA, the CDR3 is TGTGCCAGCAGTCAGACGGGAGGGAACACTGAAGCTTTCTTT.

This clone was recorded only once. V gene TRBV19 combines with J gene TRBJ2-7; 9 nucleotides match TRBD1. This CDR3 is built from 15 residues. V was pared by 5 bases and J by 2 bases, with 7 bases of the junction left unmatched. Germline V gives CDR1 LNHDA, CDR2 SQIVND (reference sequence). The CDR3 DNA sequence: TGTGCCAGTAGTCCGCGGACAGGGGTGGCCTACGAGCAGTACTTC. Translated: CASSPRTGVAYEQYF.

The CDR3 is CASSLDRGSTGELFF. In DNA form, the CDR3 reads TGTGCCAGCAGCTTAGACAGGGGTTCCACCGGGGAGCTGTTTTTT. The chain has TRBV7-2 and TRBJ2-2, with 7 bases lining up with TRBD1. V gave up 1 base and J gave up 4 bases; unmatched junction bases: 3. Germline lookup yields CDR1 SGHTA and CDR2 FQGNSA. The CDR3 loop spans 15 amino acids.

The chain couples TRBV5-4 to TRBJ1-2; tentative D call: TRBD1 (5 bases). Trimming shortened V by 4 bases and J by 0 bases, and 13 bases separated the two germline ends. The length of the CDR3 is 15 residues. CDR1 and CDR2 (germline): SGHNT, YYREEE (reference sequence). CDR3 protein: CASSPNGGANYGYTF. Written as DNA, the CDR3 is TGTGCCAGCAGCCCTAACGGGGGAGCTAACTATGGCTACACCTTC.

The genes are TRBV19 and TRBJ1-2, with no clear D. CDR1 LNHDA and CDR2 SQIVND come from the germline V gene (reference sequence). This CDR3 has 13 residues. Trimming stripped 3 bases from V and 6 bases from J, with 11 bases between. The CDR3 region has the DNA TGTGCCAGTAGTATCAACCTCTCGGATGGCTACACCTTC. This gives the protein CASSINLSDGYTF.

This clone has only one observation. CDR3 bases: TGTGCCAGTACCCCCGGGACAGGGACTGAAGCTTTCTTT. This encodes CASTPGTGTEAFF. This chain uses TRBV19 with TRBJ1-1; 9 bases agree with TRBD1. This CDR3 comprises 13 residues. Germline CDR1 reads LNHDA; CDR2 reads SQIVND (reference sequence). Losses at the gene ends were 7 bases for V and 5 bases for J; bases not matched to a gene: 5.

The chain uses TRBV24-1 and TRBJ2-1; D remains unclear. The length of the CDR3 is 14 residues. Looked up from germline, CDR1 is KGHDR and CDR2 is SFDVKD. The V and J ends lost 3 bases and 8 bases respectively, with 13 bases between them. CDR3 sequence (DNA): TGTGCCACCAGTGATCGGTCGGCGGTTTATGAGCAGTTCTTC. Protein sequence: CATSDRSAVYEQFF.